This T cell receptor (beta chain) was observed in a study of control samples from healthy donors and cancer patients. The table came from immunoSEQ multiplex PCR; TCRdb's copy has only in-frame clones and leaves some out. The data contain fewer than 200,000 clones, around 94% of them singletons. This clone was seen just once. The CDR3 extends over 17 amino acids. Germline V lookup: CDR1 ENHRY, CDR2 SYGVKD. The V gene lost 0 bases and the J gene lost 4 bases, with 18 bases spanning the gap. This receptor was obtained from a man in his 60s with colorectal cancer. Sequenced: PBMCs. The chain combines TRBV10-3 with TRBJ2-5; no clear D. CDR3 loop: CAISESTGRNQAETQYF. CDR3 DNA: TGTGCCATCAGTGAGTCGACGGGCAGAAACCAAGCAGAGACCCAGTACTTC.